This TCR beta chain was recorded in a study of blood T cell repertoires in COVID-19. Study in general: PBMCs, B-cell-depleted T cells, or T cells provided the cDNA or gDNA that made up the material.

With respect to this clone: Compared with germline, one end of the junction differs, possibly owing to a read error.

The CDR3 covers 16 residues. CDR1 and CDR2 from the germline V gene are SSHAT and FNYEAQ (reference sequence). Data came from immunoSEQ multiplex PCR; TCRdb stores just in-frame clones and leaves some out. The sample lists 250,000 to 350,000 clones; 70% to 90% were seen once. The genes are TRBV7-7 and TRBJ2-6; D is perhaps TRBD1 (5 bases). The clonotype comes from a woman between 25 and 40 years old who had recovered from COVID-19. The sample consisted of PBMCs or T cells enriched from blood (not recorded which). CDR3 protein: CASSLDSLSGANVLTF. CDR3 in DNA: TGTGCTAGCAGCCTCGACAGCCTCTCTGGGGCCAACGTCCTGACTTTC.